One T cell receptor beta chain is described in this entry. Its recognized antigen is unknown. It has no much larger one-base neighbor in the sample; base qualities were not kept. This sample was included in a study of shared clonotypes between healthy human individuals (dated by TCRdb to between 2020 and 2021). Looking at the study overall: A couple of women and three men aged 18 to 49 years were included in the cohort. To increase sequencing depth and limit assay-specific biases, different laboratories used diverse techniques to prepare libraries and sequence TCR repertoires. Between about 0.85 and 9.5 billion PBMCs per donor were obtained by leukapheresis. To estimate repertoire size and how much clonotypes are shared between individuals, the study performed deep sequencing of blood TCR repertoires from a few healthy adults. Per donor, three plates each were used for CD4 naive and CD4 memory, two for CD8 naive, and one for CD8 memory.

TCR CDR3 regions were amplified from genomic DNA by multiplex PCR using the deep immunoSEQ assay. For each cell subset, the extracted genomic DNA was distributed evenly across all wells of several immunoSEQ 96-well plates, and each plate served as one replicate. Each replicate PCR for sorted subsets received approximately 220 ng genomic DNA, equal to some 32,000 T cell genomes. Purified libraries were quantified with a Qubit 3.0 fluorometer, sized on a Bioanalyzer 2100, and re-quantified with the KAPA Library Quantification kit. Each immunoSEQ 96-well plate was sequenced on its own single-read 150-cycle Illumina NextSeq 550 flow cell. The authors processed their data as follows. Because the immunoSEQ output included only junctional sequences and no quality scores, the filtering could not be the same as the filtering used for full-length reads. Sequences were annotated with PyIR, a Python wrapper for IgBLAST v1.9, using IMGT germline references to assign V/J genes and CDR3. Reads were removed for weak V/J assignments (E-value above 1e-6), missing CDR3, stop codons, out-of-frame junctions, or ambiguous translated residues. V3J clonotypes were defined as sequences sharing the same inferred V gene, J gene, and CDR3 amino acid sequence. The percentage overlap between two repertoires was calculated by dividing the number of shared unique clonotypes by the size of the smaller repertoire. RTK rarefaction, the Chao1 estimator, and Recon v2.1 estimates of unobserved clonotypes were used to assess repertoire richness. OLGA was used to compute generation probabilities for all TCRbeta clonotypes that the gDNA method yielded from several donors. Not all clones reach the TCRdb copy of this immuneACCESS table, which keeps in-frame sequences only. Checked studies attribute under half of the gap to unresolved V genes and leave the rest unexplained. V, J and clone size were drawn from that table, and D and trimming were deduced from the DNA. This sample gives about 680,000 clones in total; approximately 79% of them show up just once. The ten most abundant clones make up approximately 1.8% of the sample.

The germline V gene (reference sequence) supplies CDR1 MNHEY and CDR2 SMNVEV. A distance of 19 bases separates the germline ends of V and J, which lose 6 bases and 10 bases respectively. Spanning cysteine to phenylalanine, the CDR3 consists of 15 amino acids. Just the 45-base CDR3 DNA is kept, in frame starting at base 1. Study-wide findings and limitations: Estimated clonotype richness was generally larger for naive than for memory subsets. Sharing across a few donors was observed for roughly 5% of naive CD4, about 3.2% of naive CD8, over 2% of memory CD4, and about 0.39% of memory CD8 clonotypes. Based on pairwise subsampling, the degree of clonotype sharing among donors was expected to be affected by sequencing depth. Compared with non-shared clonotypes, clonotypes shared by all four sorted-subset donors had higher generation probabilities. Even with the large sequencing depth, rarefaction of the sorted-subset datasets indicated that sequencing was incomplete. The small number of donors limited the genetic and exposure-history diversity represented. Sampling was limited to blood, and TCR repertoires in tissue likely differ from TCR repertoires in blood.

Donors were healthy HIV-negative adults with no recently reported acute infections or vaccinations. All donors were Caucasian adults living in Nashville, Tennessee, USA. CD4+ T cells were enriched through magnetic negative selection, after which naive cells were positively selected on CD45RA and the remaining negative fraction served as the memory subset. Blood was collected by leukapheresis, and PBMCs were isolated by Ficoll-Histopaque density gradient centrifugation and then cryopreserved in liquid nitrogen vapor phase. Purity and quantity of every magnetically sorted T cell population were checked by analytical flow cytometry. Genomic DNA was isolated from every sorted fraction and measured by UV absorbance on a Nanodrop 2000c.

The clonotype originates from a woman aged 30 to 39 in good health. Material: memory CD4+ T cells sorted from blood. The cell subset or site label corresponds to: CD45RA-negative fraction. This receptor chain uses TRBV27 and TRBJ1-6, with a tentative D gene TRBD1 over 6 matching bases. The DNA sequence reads TGTGCCAGCAGCCCCCGGTGGGGGCACAGGTCACCCCTCCACTTT. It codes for CASSPRWGHRSPLHF.